Listed below are T cell receptor beta chains from one sample, sequenced in a study of control samples from healthy donors and cancer patients. Using immunoSEQ multiplex PCR, the repertoire was profiled, and TCRdb retains in-frame clones only, with some absent. The data show about 140,000 clones, about 90% seen once. Sequencing was carried out using blood. Receptor source: a man in his late teens or twenties in good health. CDR3s include the opening cysteine and the closing phenylalanine or tryptophan. D genes are given only for firm matches. Clone size, where shown, is once, few, many, or a class for clones that have expanded.

>TRBJ2-5|TRBV5-6|14|TRBD1|-
CASSSQGAGETQYF
TGTGCCAGCAGCTCACAGGGGGCAGGGGAGACCCAGTACTTC
>TRBJ2-2|TRBV18|13|-|-
CASSPRDAGELFF
TGTGCCAGCTCACCCCGTGACGCCGGGGAGCTGTTTTTT
>TRBJ2-1|TRBV6-1|14|-|-
CASSEVRLRHEQFF
TGTGCCAGCAGTGAAGTCCGGTTGCGTCATGAGCAGTTCTTC
>TRBJ1-2|TRBV12-3/TRBV12-4|12|-|-
CASSLGNYGYTF
TGTGCCAGCAGTTTAGGGAACTATGGCTACACCTTC
>TRBJ1-2|TRBV5-1|14|-|once
CASSGRGAIYGYTF
TGCGCCAGCAGCGGGAGGGGGGCTATCTATGGCTACACCTTC
>TRBJ2-5|TRBV7-3|15|TRBD2|-
CASSWSSGDQETQYF
TGTGCCAGCAGCTGGAGTAGCGGGGACCAAGAGACCCAGTACTTC
>TRBJ1-5|TRBV29-1|13|TRBD1|-
CSVGGTGEQPQHF
TGCAGCGTCGGTGGGACAGGAGAACAGCCCCAGCATTTT
>TRBJ1-1|TRBV7-9|16|-|-
CASSLAQGGVNTEAFF
TGTGCCAGCAGCTTAGCCCAGGGAGGGGTGAACACTGAAGCTTTCTTT
>TRBJ2-7|TRBV14|12|-|once
CASSQGSWRKYF
TGTGCCAGCAGCCAAGGGTCCTGGCGGAAGTACTTC
>TRBJ2-7|TRBV28|14|TRBD1|-
CASSFGTGTYEQYF
TGTGCCAGCAGTTTCGGGACAGGGACATACGAGCAGTACTTC
>TRBJ2-7|TRBV3-1/TRBV3-2|12|-|-
CASSQLGVKQYF
TGTGCCAGCAGCCAACTCGGAGTAAAGCAGTACTTC
>TRBJ1-1|TRBV6-5|13|-|-
CASRQSMNTEAFF
TGTGCCAGCAGACAGTCCATGAACACTGAAGCTTTCTTT
>TRBJ2-7|TRBV27|15|TRBD2|-
CASSLSPGGVYEQYF
TGTGCCAGCAGTTTATCCCCCGGGGGGGTCTACGAGCAGTACTTC
>TRBJ2-1|TRBV6-2/TRBV6-3|15|-|-
CASSPDWIAYNEQFF
TGTGCCAGCAGTCCCGACTGGATTGCCTACAATGAGCAGTTCTTC
>TRBJ2-4|TRBV27|16|-|-
CASSPIPLTGLNIQYF
TGTGCCAGCAGCCCAATACCCCTCACAGGGTTGAACATTCAGTACTTC
>TRBJ1-5|TRBV2|15|-|-
CASSEVRGSNQPQHF
TGTGCCAGCAGTGAAGTGCGGGGTAGCAATCAGCCCCAGCATTTT
>TRBJ2-3|TRBV4-1|20|TRBD2|-
CASSPAVVVAGASSTDTQYF
TGCGCCAGCAGCCCCGCCGTGGTGGTAGCGGGGGCCTCAAGCACAGATACGCAGTATTTT
>TRBJ2-7|TRBV19|14|TRBD1|-
CASRLQGASYEQYF
TGTGCCAGTAGGCTACAGGGGGCATCCTACGAGCAGTACTTC
>TRBJ1-6|TRBV14|14|-|-
CASSPQAAFGALHF
TGTGCCAGCAGTCCCCAGGCCGCTTTTGGTGCCCTCCACTTT
>TRBJ1-6|TRBV5-6|16|-|-
CASSLLGGGGNSPLHF
TGTGCCAGCAGCTTGCTCGGTGGGGGCGGGAATTCACCCCTCCACTTT
>TRBJ2-1|TRBV2|16|TRBD1|once
CASRPLTGETYNEQFF
TGTGCCAGCAGGCCATTGACAGGGGAGACCTACAATGAGCAGTTCTTC
>TRBJ1-2|TRBV5-1|17|TRBD1|-
CASSPSVPGGLAYGYTF
TGCGCCAGCAGCCCCTCGGTTCCAGGGGGATTGGCCTATGGCTACACCTTC
>TRBJ2-7|TRBV6-1|16|-|-
CASSEEYGRRSYEQYF
TGTGCCAGCAGTGAAGAGTATGGCAGGCGCTCCTACGAGCAGTACTTC
>TRBJ2-5|TRBV2|12|-|-
CASSPLGETQYF
TGTGCCAGCAGCCCCCTAGGAGAGACCCAGTACTTC
>TRBJ2-7|TRBV4-2|14|-|-
CASSQAMGYYEQYF
TGTGCCAGCAGCCAAGCCATGGGGTACTACGAGCAGTACTTC
>TRBJ1-2|TRBV12-2|18|-|-
CASRLVGDPSQTNYGYTF
TGTGCAAGTCGCTTAGTTGGCGATCCCAGTCAAACTAACTATGGCTACACCTTC
>TRBJ1-4|TRBV6-6|16|-|-
CASSYAPGAEGEKLFF
TGTGCCAGCAGTTACGCCCCAGGGGCGGAGGGTGAAAAACTGTTTTTT
>TRBJ2-3|TRBV5-1|14|-|-
CASSLELSTDTQYF
TGCGCCAGCAGCTTAGAACTCTCCACAGATACGCAGTATTTT
>TRBJ1-2|TRBV6-1|17|TRBD1|-
CASSEAHHRGLSGGYTF
TGTGCCAGCAGTGAAGCTCACCACAGGGGGCTTTCGGGGGGCTACACCTTC
>TRBJ1-6|TRBV7-2|15|TRBD1|-
CASSQRQGGGSPLHF
TGTGCCAGCAGCCAAAGACAGGGCGGCGGTTCACCCCTCCACTTT
>TRBJ2-2|TRBV9|14|-|-
CASSVYKKAGELFF
TGTGCCAGCAGCGTATATAAGAAAGCCGGGGAGCTGTTTTTT
>TRBJ2-5|TRBV2|18|TRBD2|few
CASSEAGGPSGDQETQYF
TGTGCCAGCAGTGAAGCGGGGGGTCCTAGCGGGGATCAAGAGACCCAGTACTTC
>TRBJ2-7|TRBV30|11|-|-
CARDAGYEQYF
TGTGCCAGGGACGCAGGGTACGAGCAGTACTTC
>TRBJ2-6|TRBV7-9|14|-|-
CASSLRAGANVLTF
TGTGCCAGCAGCCTGAGGGCTGGGGCCAACGTCCTGACTTTC
>TRBJ2-7|TRBV6-4|11|-|-
CANSGDHEQYF
TGTGCCAACTCGGGAGACCACGAGCAGTACTTC
>TRBJ2-6|TRBV4-2|16|-|-
CASSQESRSGANVLTF
TGTGCCAGCAGCCAAGAATCGCGCTCTGGGGCCAACGTCCTGACTTTC
>TRBJ2-7|TRBV6-5|13|-|-
CASSYRGTYEQYF
TGTGCCAGCAGTTACCGGGGAACCTACGAGCAGTACTTC
>TRBJ1-5|TRBV30|17|TRBD1|-
CAWSPGQGSLGNQPQHF
TGTGCCTGGAGTCCGGGACAGGGGTCGTTGGGCAATCAGCCCCAGCATTTT
>TRBJ1-4|TRBV10-1|12|-|-
CASSGGNEKLFF
TGCGCCAGCAGCGGAGGGAACGAAAAACTGTTTTTT
>TRBJ2-3|TRBV6-2/TRBV6-3|16|TRBD2|-
CASSPFSGGGTDTQYF
TGTGCCAGCAGCCCCTTTAGCGGGGGAGGCACAGATACGCAGTATTTT
>TRBJ1-4|TRBV28|17|TRBD1|-
CASSQTGGRGTNEKLFF
TGTGCCAGCAGCCAAACAGGGGGAAGGGGCACTAATGAAAAACTGTTTTTT
>TRBJ1-1|TRBV6-5|14|-|-
CASSYSKPYTEAFF
TGTGCCAGCAGTTACTCGAAACCTTACACTGAAGCTTTCTTT
>TRBJ1-1|TRBV5-1|13|-|-
CASSLERETEAFF
TGCGCCAGCAGCTTGGAACGGGAGACTGAAGCTTTCTTT
>TRBJ1-2|TRBV27|12|TRBD1|-
CATLTGWDGYTF
TGTGCCACCCTGACAGGGTGGGACGGCTACACCTTC